Presented here are 27 T cell receptor beta chains from one specimen sequenced in a study of blood T cell repertoires in COVID-19. Sequencing was performed with immunoSEQ multiplex PCR; in TCRdb, only in-frame clones are kept and a portion is missing. The sample shows some 270,000 clones, around 82% of them seen only once. Sequenced sample: peripheral blood. Receptor source: a person aged 70 to 80 with COVID-19, enrolled during active disease.

This clone appeared once. The chain has TRBV9 and TRBJ2-3, with TRBD2 matching 10 bases. Trimming at V came to 2 bases and at J to 2 bases, leaving 5 bases not matched to a gene. CDR3 length equals 16 residues. The germline gives CDR1 SGDLS, CDR2 YYNGEE. CDR3 loop: CASSVGLADLTDTQYF. CDR3 in DNA: TGTGCCAGCAGCGTCGGACTAGCGGATCTCACAGATACGCAGTATTTT.

This clone was observed a single time. The chain has TRBV11-2 and TRBJ1-3; 7 bases are shared with TRBD1. Germline CDR1 is SGHAT and CDR2 is FQNNGV. V shed 1 base, J shed 0 bases, and the junction held 12 bases outside the gene matches. This CDR3 contains 19 residues. CDR3 sequence: CASSLAIQAQGSSGNTIYF. The CDR3 nucleotides are TGTGCCAGCAGCTTAGCCATACAGGCACAGGGGAGCTCTGGAAACACCATATATTTT.

This chain connects TRBV19 to TRBJ2-1; the match to TRBD2 covers 14 bases. The CDR3 contains 13 residues. The trim removed 7 bases at V and 13 bases at J, leaving 6 bases unmatched. The germline gives CDR1 LNHDA, CDR2 SQIVND (reference sequence). Here the CDR3 reads CASTWTSGRQQFF. In nucleotides, the CDR3 is TGTGCCAGTACCTGGACTAGCGGGAGGCAACAGTTCTTC.

The chain uses TRBV30 and TRBJ2-7; tentative D call: TRBD2 (5 bases). Germline lookup yields CDR1 GTSNPN and CDR2 SVGIG (reference sequence). CDR3 size: 11 residues. V was clipped by 5 bases and J by 4 bases, with 9 bases between them. CDR3 in DNA: TGTGCCTGGGCGCGGACTTACGAGCAGTACTTC. Translated, it gives CAWARTYEQYF.

The rearrangement links TRBV9 to TRBJ2-3; 11 bases match TRBD2. This CDR3 spans 17 amino acids. With V trimmed by 2 bases and J by 0 bases, 5 bases remained unmatched. CDR1 SGDLS and CDR2 YYNGEE come from the germline V gene. The DNA for the CDR3 is TGTGCCAGCAGCGTTAGCGGGGGGGCTCCTAGCACAGATACGCAGTATTTT. Translation gives CASSVSGGAPSTDTQYF.

The CDR3 DNA sequence: TGTGCCAGCAGTTTATTTTGGGGGCTCACCGGGGAGCTGTTTTTT. It specifies CASSLFWGLTGELFF. The V call is TRBV28, the J call TRBJ2-2; D is possibly TRBD1 (6 bases). This CDR3 spans 15 amino acids. V was trimmed by 1 base and J by 4 bases, leaving 10 bases between them. Germline CDR1 and CDR2: MDHEN and SYDVKM.

This clone was counted only a few times. The sample carries other DNA sequences with the same CDR3. DNA for the CDR3: TGTGCCAGCAGCGTAAGCGGTAGCACAGATACGCAGTATTTT. Translation gives CASSVSGSTDTQYF. This chain connects TRBV9 to TRBJ2-3; tentatively, D is TRBD2 (5 bases). V lost 1 base and J lost 0, with 6 bases in between. The CDR3 has 14 residues. Germline CDR1 SGDLS, CDR2 YYNGEE.

The chain has TRBV4-1 and TRBJ1-1; D unresolved. V was clipped by 4 bases and J by 0 bases, with 9 bases between them. In germline, CDR1 is MGHRA, CDR2 YSYEKL. There are 14 residues in the CDR3. In nucleotides, the CDR3 is TGCGCCAGCAGCCCCAGGATCATGAACACTGAAGCTTTCTTT. It encodes CASSPRIMNTEAFF.

This clone has only one observation. This chain links TRBV6-1 with TRBJ2-2, with D maybe TRBD2 (7 bases). Deletions cut 2 bases from V and 7 bases from J, with 17 bases between. This CDR3 comprises 16 residues. The V gene's germline CDR1 is MNHNS and CDR2 SASEGT. The CDR3 protein is CASSENWGGLGGELFF. DNA for the CDR3: TGTGCCAGCAGTGAAAATTGGGGGGGCCTCGGCGGGGAGCTGTTTTTT.

Here the CDR3 DNA reads TGTGCCAGCAGTGCCTCGACTAGCGGGAGCACCGGGGAGCTGTTTTTT. Translated: CASSASTSGSTGELFF. The J gene is TRBJ2-2, the V gene TRBV2, with 12 nucleotides matching TRBD2. The CDR3 totals 16 residues. Germline V lookup: CDR1 SNHLY, CDR2 FYNNEI. Trimming removed 4 bases from V and 4 bases from J; junction bases left unmatched: 4.

The V and J genes are TRBV5-1 and TRBJ1-2; the D is unclear. In germline, CDR1 is SGHRS, CDR2 YFSETQ. The CDR3 is 18 amino acids. V dropped 0 bases and J dropped 7 bases, with 25 bases sitting between them. CDR3 coding DNA: TGCGCCAGCAGCTTGGAATTGGTTATCGGCGTGGGAGCAGGTGGCTACACCTTC. The encoded protein is CASSLELVIGVGAGGYTF.

As DNA, the CDR3 is TGTGCCAGCAGCCCCCTAGATTCTAGCGGGAGCTACGAGCAGTACTTC. Its translation is CASSPLDSSGSYEQYF. The chain couples TRBV28 to TRBJ2-7, with TRBD2 matching 10 bases. From germline, CDR1 is MDHEN and CDR2 SYDVKM. This CDR3 is built from 16 residues. The V and J ends lost 6 bases and 3 bases, in that order; junction bases with no gene match: 11. The full variable domain, its missing parts supplied by reference TRBV28 and TRBJ2-7, is DVKVTQSSRYLVKRTGEKVFLECVQDMDHENMFWYRQDPGLGLRLIYFSYDVKMKEKGDIPEGYSVSREKKERFSLILESASTNQTSMYLCASSPLDSSGSYEQYFGPGTRLTVT.

The CDR3 nucleotides are TGTGCCAGCAGCTTAGCAGCGGGGCCCACAGATACGCAGTATTTT. Its protein is CASSLAAGPTDTQYF. The chain uses TRBV11-2 and TRBJ2-3; 7 bases line up with TRBD2. The CDR3 consists of 15 residues. The junction had 3 bases not matched to a gene; V was cut back by 1 base and J by 2 bases. The V gene's germline CDR1 is SGHAT and CDR2 FQNNGV.

V usage is TRBV7-2 and J usage is TRBJ2-6; no firm D call. The CDR3 length is 15 residues. CDR1 SGHTA and CDR2 FQGNSA come from the germline V gene. Deletions cut 6 bases from V and 0 bases from J, with 9 bases between. CDR3 nucleotides: TGTGCCAGCAGTGTTAGCAGCTCTGGGGCCAACGTCCTGACTTTC. It yields the protein CASSVSSSGANVLTF.

The chain has TRBV19 and TRBJ2-1; 7 positions match TRBD1. The CDR3 sequence is 12 residues long. Looked up from germline, CDR1 is LNHDA and CDR2 is SQIVND (reference sequence). In DNA, the CDR3 is TGTGGGGTAGGGGGCGACTACAATGAGCAGTTCTTC. Translation: CGVGGDYNEQFF.

The chain has TRBV6-5 and TRBJ1-4; 7 nucleotides line up with TRBD1. The trim removed 6 bases at V and 5 bases at J, leaving 6 bases unmatched. The CDR3 length is 14 residues. Germline loops: CDR1 MNHEY, CDR2 SVGAGI. CDR3 protein: CASSTGAGNEKLFF. The CDR3 DNA is TGTGCCAGCAGCACAGGGGCGGGAAATGAAAAACTGTTTTTT.

The J gene is TRBJ1-6, the V gene TRBV5-5; D unclear. CDR1 is SGHKS, CDR2 YYEKEE, per germline (reference sequence). This CDR3 comprises 13 residues. Trimming shortened V by 1 base and J by 12 bases, and 11 bases separated the two germline ends. The CDR3 DNA sequence: TGTGCCAGCAGCTTGCAAGCGGAGAGACCCCTCCACTTT. Its protein product is CASSLQAERPLHF.

The chain recombines TRBV2 with TRBJ2-5, with 10 bases identical to TRBD2. CDR1 SNHLY and CDR2 FYNNEI come from the germline V gene. Trimming removed 3 bases from V and 1 base from J; junction bases left unmatched: 5. This CDR3 contains 16 residues. The CDR3 here is CASSDSSGGLQETQYF. In nucleotides, the CDR3 is TGTGCCAGCAGTGATTCTAGCGGGGGTCTCCAAGAGACCCAGTACTTC.

The V call is TRBV7-6, the J call TRBJ2-1; 7 bases are a match to TRBD1. Germline lookup yields CDR1 SGHVS and CDR2 FNYEAQ. Trimming cost V 5 bases and J 6 bases; bases outside gene matches: 1. The length of the CDR3 is 12 residues. The CDR3 nucleotides read TGTGCCAGCAGCCGACAGGGCAATGAGCAGTTCTTC. This translates into CASSRQGNEQFF.

The genes are TRBV7-9 and TRBJ2-5; 9 bases are shared with TRBD2. CDR3 length: 15 residues. The V segment lost 5 bases and the J segment 5 bases; nucleotides outside the gene matches: 9. Looked up from germline, CDR1 is SEHNR and CDR2 is FQNEAQ (reference sequence). In DNA form, the CDR3 reads TGTGCCAGCAGCACCATGGCTAGCGGGATTGAGACCCAGTACTTC. Encoded protein: CASSTMASGIETQYF. The full variable domain, with the rest looked up from reference TRBV7-9 and TRBJ2-5, is DTGVSQNPRHKITKRGQNVTFRCDPISEHNRLYWYRQTLGQGPEFLTYFQNEAQLEKSRLLSDRFSAERPKGSFSTLEIQRTEQGDSAMYLCASSTMASGIETQYFGPGTRLLVL.

The chain uses TRBV9 and TRBJ1-3; D is unresolved. Trimming left V 3 bases short and J 0 bases short, with 7 bases between. Germline V lookup: CDR1 SGDLS, CDR2 YYNGEE. The CDR3 has 14 amino acids. The CDR3 is CASSAFYSGNTIYF. CDR3 DNA sequence: TGTGCCAGCAGCGCGTTTTACTCTGGAAACACCATATATTTT.

In its sample, this clone was seen once. The rearrangement joins TRBV5-6 to TRBJ2-7, with D tentatively TRBD1 (5 bases). This CDR3 contains 15 residues. Trimming removed 4 bases from V and 5 bases from J, with 19 bases in between. CDR1 SGHDT and CDR2 YYEEEE come from the germline V gene. The CDR3 spells CASSPGVGRAHEQYF. In nucleotides, the CDR3 is TGTGCCAGCAGCCCCGGAGTTGGCAGGGCCCACGAGCAGTACTTC.

The chain links TRBV15 to TRBJ1-2; D may be TRBD1 (6 bases). This CDR3 region has 15 residues. Germline assignment: CDR1 LNHNV and CDR2 YYDKDF (reference sequence). Trimming shortened V by 0 bases and J by 8 bases, and 16 bases separated the two germline ends. CDR3 amino acids: CATSRDLGKQGGYTF. For the CDR3, the DNA is TGTGCCACCAGCAGAGATCTGGGGAAACAGGGAGGCTACACCTTC.

This rearrangement joins TRBV29-1 to TRBJ1-1, with 10 bases aligning to TRBD1. The CDR3 contains 14 residues. Germline trimming cut 7 bases from V and 2 bases from J; bases unmatched to any gene: 7. Germline V CDR1 and CDR2: SQVTM, ANQGSEA. DNA for the CDR3: TGCAGCGGCGTCCGGGACAGGGGAAACACTGAAGCTTTCTTT. As protein: CSGVRDRGNTEAFF. Looking up the rest from reference TRBV29-1 and TRBJ1-1 gives the full variable domain: SAVISQKPSRDICQRGTSLTIQCQVDSQVTMMFWYRQQPGQSLTLIATANQGSEATYESGFVIDKFPISRPNLTFSTLTVSNMSPEDSSIYLCSGVRDRGNTEAFFGQGTRLTVV.

The gene calls are TRBV27 and TRBJ2-5; maybe TRBD2 (6 bases). V was shortened by 4 bases and J by 5 bases, with 11 bases between the two germline ends. The germline V gene encodes CDR1 MNHEY and CDR2 SMNVEV (reference sequence). The CDR3 runs 13 residues. The chain's CDR3 is CASSSGGTETQYF. The CDR3 nucleotides are TGTGCCAGCAGTTCAGGCGGGACGGAGACCCAGTACTTC.

CDR3 DNA sequence: TGTGCCAGCAGTTACGCCGCGCGAGGCTACACCTTC. It yields the protein CASSYAARGYTF. This chain connects TRBV6-2 or TRBV6-3 to TRBJ1-2; D not resolved. Germline V gene data show CDR1 as MNHEY and CDR2 as SVGEGT. This CDR3 comprises 12 residues. V lost 2 bases to trimming and J lost 8 bases, with 9 bases between them.

The chain couples TRBV4-3 to TRBJ2-2; D might be TRBD1 (6 bases). Germline V gene data show CDR1 as LGHNA and CDR2 as YSLEER. This CDR3 region has 15 residues. Trimming cost V 0 bases and J 6 bases, with 11 bases left between them. This CDR3 is CASSQDRGFSGELFF. CDR3 nucleotide sequence: TGCGCCAGCAGCCAAGACAGGGGATTCTCCGGGGAGCTGTTTTTT.